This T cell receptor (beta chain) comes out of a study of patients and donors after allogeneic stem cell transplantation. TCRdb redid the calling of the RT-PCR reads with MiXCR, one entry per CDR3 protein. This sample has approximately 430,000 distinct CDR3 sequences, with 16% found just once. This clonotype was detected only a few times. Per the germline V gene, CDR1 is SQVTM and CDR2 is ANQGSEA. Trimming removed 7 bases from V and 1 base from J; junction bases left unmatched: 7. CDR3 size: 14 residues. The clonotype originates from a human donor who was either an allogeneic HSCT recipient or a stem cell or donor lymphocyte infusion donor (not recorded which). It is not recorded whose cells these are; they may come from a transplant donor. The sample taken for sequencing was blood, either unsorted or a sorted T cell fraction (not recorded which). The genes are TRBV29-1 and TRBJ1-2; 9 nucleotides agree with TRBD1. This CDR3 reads CSAGGQGGNYGYTF. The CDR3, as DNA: TGCAGCGCGGGGGGACAGGGCGGTAACTATGGCTACACCTTC.